A single sample is the source of the 20 T cell receptor beta chains below, sequenced in a study of shared T cell receptors in the human thymus. Sequenced by immunoSEQ multiplex PCR; TCRdb stores in-frame clones only, minus some. The sample lists some 700,000 clones; around nine tenths were seen once. These data were also filed under a second study, of human thymus T cells.

The sample consisted of thymocytes. The receptors shown here come from a boy younger than two with a congenital heart defect.

J is TRBJ2-2 and V is TRBV7-2, with TRBD2 identical over 10 bases. CDR1 SGHTA and CDR2 FQGNSA come from the germline V gene. The CDR3 is made up of 16 amino acids. V was pared by 4 bases and J by 1 base, with 3 bases of the junction left unmatched. The CDR3 spells CASSYRTSGNTGELFF. In DNA form, the CDR3 reads TGTGCCAGCAGCTATCGGACTAGCGGGAACACCGGGGAGCTGTTTTTT.

The chain combines TRBV25-1 with TRBJ2-2, with 8 bases aligning to TRBD1. In germline, CDR1 is MGHDK, CDR2 SYGVNS. The CDR3 has 15 residues. Trimming at V came to 4 bases and at J to 5 bases, leaving 6 bases not matched to a gene. The CDR3 loop is CASSADREGTGELFF. The DNA for the CDR3 is TGTGCCAGCAGTGCGGACAGGGAAGGTACCGGGGAGCTGTTTTTT.

The chain recombines TRBV28 with TRBJ2-7, with TRBD2 matching 15 bases. Unmatched junction bases numbered 12, after V lost 6 bases and J lost 6 bases. Germline V lookup: CDR1 MDHEN, CDR2 SYDVKM. The CDR3 has 17 residues. The CDR3 sequence is CASSSPGTSGRPSEQYF. CDR3 sequence (DNA): TGTGCCAGCAGCTCCCCGGGGACTAGCGGGAGGCCCTCCGAGCAGTACTTC. The entire variable domain, with the rest obtained from reference TRBV28 and TRBJ2-7, is as follows: DVKVTQSSRYLVKRTGEKVFLECVQDMDHENMFWYRQDPGLGLRLIYFSYDVKMKEKGDIPEGYSVSREKKERFSLILESASTNQTSMYLCASSSPGTSGRPSEQYFGPGTRLTVT.

The chain carries TRBV14 and TRBJ2-1; 8 nucleotides align to TRBD1. CDR1 is SGHDN, CDR2 FVKESK, per germline. The CDR3 length is 16 residues. V dropped 6 bases and J dropped 6; count of bases not matched to a gene: 13. Here the CDR3 reads CASRPDRDSPGNEQFF. The CDR3, as DNA: TGTGCCAGCAGGCCGGACAGGGATTCACCGGGCAATGAGCAGTTCTTC.

The V gene is TRBV20-1, the J gene TRBJ2-7, with D possibly being TRBD1 (6 bases). Germline V gene lookup returns CDR1 DFQATT and CDR2 SNEGSKA (reference sequence). This CDR3 spans 11 amino acids. V was cut by 6 bases and J by 5 bases, with 11 bases left in between. The CDR3 spells CSAPGTNEQYF. In DNA, the CDR3 is TGCAGTGCCCCCGGGACAAACGAGCAGTACTTC.

The rearrangement uses TRBV11-2 and TRBJ2-7; a weak D match, TRBD1 (6 bases). This CDR3 comprises 13 residues. Trimming removed 3 bases from V and 5 bases from J, with 11 bases in between. The germline V gene has CDR1 SGHAT and CDR2 FQNNGV. The CDR3 sequence is CASSLTGGDEQYF. The CDR3 region has the DNA TGTGCCAGCAGCTTGACAGGTGGGGACGAGCAGTACTTC.

The chain couples TRBV6-1 to TRBJ2-7; D is perhaps TRBD1 (6 bases). Per the germline V gene, CDR1 is MNHNS and CDR2 is SASEGT. The CDR3 length is 14 residues. The V gene lost 8 bases and the J gene lost 0 bases, with 14 bases spanning the gap. In DNA, the CDR3 is TGTGCCAGCGGTCGGACAGCGATCTCCTACGAGCAGTACTTC. Protein sequence: CASGRTAISYEQYF.

The chain recombines TRBV5-6 with TRBJ2-7; 9 bases match TRBD1. Germline assignment: CDR1 SGHDT and CDR2 YYEEEE. The V segment lost 5 bases and the J segment 6 bases; nucleotides outside the gene matches: 15. The CDR3 contains 16 residues. The CDR3 region has the DNA TGTGCCAGCAGTTGTATCCGGGACAGGGCAGTAGTCGAGCAGTACTTC. It is translated as CASSCIRDRAVVEQYF.

As DNA, the CDR3 is TGTGCCAGCAGTTTTGGGCGCCAGGGCAATCAGCCCCAGCATTTT. Encoded protein: CASSFGRQGNQPQHF. The chain recombines TRBV28 with TRBJ1-5; D remains unclear. V was pared by 3 bases and J by 2 bases, with 11 bases between. Germline CDR1 MDHEN, CDR2 SYDVKM. This CDR3 spans 15 amino acids.

This sequence joins TRBV6-1 and TRBJ1-5; TRBD1 matches at 8 bases. Germline V gene lookup returns CDR1 MNHNS and CDR2 SASEGT. The CDR3 is 15 amino acids. With V trimmed by 5 bases and J by 1 base, 4 bases remained unmatched. CDR3 protein: CASSSRQGSNQPQHF. The DNA of the CDR3 is TGTGCCAGCAGTTCGAGACAGGGGAGCAATCAGCCCCAGCATTTT.

This clone was observed a handful of times. This chain links TRBV28 with TRBJ1-4; D is unresolved. Trimming cost V 5 bases and J 4 bases, with 11 bases left between them. Germline V gene sequence: CDR1 MDHEN, CDR2 SYDVKM. The CDR3 is 14 residues long. CDR3 sequence reads: CASSQWEINEKLFF. The CDR3 bases are TGTGCCAGCAGTCAGTGGGAGATTAATGAAAAACTGTTTTTT.

This chain links TRBV9 with TRBJ2-1, with TRBD2 identical over 7 bases. Trimming at V came to 2 bases and at J to 8 bases, leaving 7 bases not matched to a gene. This CDR3 has 14 residues. CDR1 SGDLS and CDR2 YYNGEE come from the germline V gene. For the CDR3, the DNA is TGTGCCAGCAGCGTCGAGGCCGCGGGGGATGAGCAGTTCTTC. It encodes CASSVEAAGDEQFF.

The rearrangement uses TRBV5-1 and TRBJ2-5; TRBD2 matches 7 bases. This CDR3 has 15 residues. Germline CDR1 reads SGHRS; CDR2 reads YFSETQ. V shed 2 bases and J 1 base; nucleotides not matched to a gene: 5. The chain's CDR3 is CASSLDSGLQETQYF. CDR3 in DNA: TGCGCCAGCAGCTTAGATAGCGGGCTCCAAGAGACCCAGTACTTC.

This clone turned up a few times. This chain links TRBV30 with TRBJ2-5; 7 bases fit TRBD1. Losses at the gene ends were 3 bases for V and 4 bases for J; bases not matched to a gene: 8. Per the germline V gene, CDR1 is GTSNPN and CDR2 is SVGIG (reference sequence). The CDR3 spans 14 residues. The CDR3 loop reads CAWRQGIVLETQYF. For the CDR3, the DNA is TGTGCCTGGAGACAGGGGATAGTTTTAGAGACCCAGTACTTC.

The chain couples TRBV10-3 to TRBJ1-1, with D tentatively TRBD1 (5 bases). The V end lost 7 bases, the J end lost 0 bases, and 9 bases lay between the germline ends. This CDR3 comprises 13 residues. CDR1 is ENHRY and CDR2 is SYGVKD in the germline V gene. DNA for the CDR3: TGTGCCATCAAGAAGGGGTTGAACACTGAAGCTTTCTTT. Amino acids: CAIKKGLNTEAFF.

The rearrangement joins TRBV11-2 to TRBJ1-5; D might be TRBD1 (6 bases). The length of the CDR3 is 15 residues. Germline CDR1 reads SGHAT; CDR2 reads FQNNGV. V was shortened by 5 bases and J by 1 base, with 12 bases between the two germline ends. The CDR3 bases are TGTGCCAGCAGCCCAGACAGGCGGAGCAATCAGCCCCAGCATTTT. Its protein product is CASSPDRRSNQPQHF. The full variable domain, rest sourced from reference TRBV11-2 and TRBJ1-5, is EAGVAQSPRYKIIEKRQSVAFWCNPISGHATLYWYQQILGQGPKLLIQFQNNGVVDDSQLPKDRFSAERLKGVDSTLKIQPAKLEDSAVYLCASSPDRRSNQPQHFGDGTRLSIL.

The chain combines TRBV5-6 with TRBJ2-5, with TRBD2 identical over 8 bases. Germline V gene data show CDR1 as SGHDT and CDR2 as YYEEEE. CDR3 length: 17 amino acids. With V trimmed by 5 bases and J by 1 base, 13 bases remained unmatched. The CDR3 coding sequence is TGTGCCAGCAGTCCCGCGAGAGGCCTAGCGGGCCAAGAGACCCAGTACTTC. Translating gives CASSPARGLAGQETQYF.

The chain is built from TRBV27 and TRBJ2-4; the D gene is possibly TRBD2 (5 bases). Trimming stripped 4 bases from V and 1 base from J, with 14 bases between. The length of the CDR3 is 16 residues. Germline assignment: CDR1 MNHEY and CDR2 SMNVEV (reference sequence). This CDR3 reads CASSSIIGEAKNIQYF. Written as DNA, the CDR3 is TGTGCCAGCAGTTCTATTATCGGGGAGGCCAAAAACATTCAGTACTTC.

The chain employs TRBV7-2 and TRBJ2-2; TRBD1 might be the D (5 bases). V shed 4 bases and J shed 1 base, with 16 bases lying between them. CDR1 and CDR2 (germline): SGHTA, FQGNSA. This CDR3 comprises 17 residues. This CDR3 reads CASSSYPTTGNTGELFF. CDR3 coding DNA: TGTGCCAGCAGCTCATACCCGACAACAGGGAACACCGGGGAGCTGTTTTTT.

The V call is TRBV28, the J call TRBJ2-3, with 10 bases aligning to TRBD2. Germline values: CDR1 MDHEN, CDR2 SYDVKM. With V trimmed by 6 bases and J by 3 bases, 6 bases remained unmatched. The CDR3 has 15 amino acids. The CDR3 DNA reads TGTGCCAGCAGGACCTTTAGCGGGAGGACAGATACGCAGTATTTT. It translates to CASRTFSGRTDTQYF.